The 26 T cell receptor beta chains given below trace back to one sample, sequenced in a study of Ad26.COV2.S vaccination and SARS-CoV-2 variants. Data came from immunoSEQ multiplex PCR; TCRdb stores just in-frame clones and leaves some out. This table has over 85,000 clones, around 81% appearing once. The sequences come from peripheral blood, collected after recovery from COVID-19. The receptors were gathered from a human donor who had recovered from COVID-19.

This rearrangement joins TRBV28 to TRBJ1-2; D call uncertain. The CDR3 runs 13 residues. Germline assignment: CDR1 MDHEN and CDR2 SYDVKM. The V gene lost 7 bases and the J gene lost 0 bases, with 9 bases spanning the gap. The CDR3 loop is CASINSTNYGYTF. The CDR3 DNA reads TGTGCCAGCATTAACAGCACTAACTATGGCTACACCTTC.

The DNA of the CDR3 is TGTGCCAGCATGGCGGAGAACACAGATACGCAGTATTTT. Protein sequence: CASMAENTDTQYF. This sequence joins TRBV7-9 and TRBJ2-3; D remains ambiguous. The CDR3 loop spans 13 amino acids. With 7 bases removed from V and 2 bases from J, the gap between germline ends came to 10 bases. In germline, CDR1 is SEHNR, CDR2 FQNEAQ (reference sequence).

In its sample, this clone was seen once. The chain is built from TRBV27 and TRBJ2-6, with a possible D match to TRBD1 (5 bases). The germline V gene has CDR1 MNHEY and CDR2 SMNVEV (reference sequence). The CDR3 extends over 14 amino acids. Trimming pared 8 bases from V and 3 bases from J, leaving 11 bases between. Here the CDR3 reads CASAPTGGANVLTF. The CDR3 nucleotides read TGTGCCAGCGCACCAACAGGTGGGGCCAACGTCCTGACTTTC.

The chain links TRBV25-1 to TRBJ2-2; 12 bases align to TRBD2. The J segment lost 1 base and the V segment lost 7 bases, leaving 4 bases of the junction unmatched. Germline V CDR1 and CDR2: MGHDK, SYGVNS. The CDR3 contains 16 residues. CDR3 in DNA: TGTGCCAGCACACTAGCGGGGGGAAGGAACACCGGGGAGCTGTTTTTT. Amino acid sequence: CASTLAGGRNTGELFF. Variable domain in full (rest from reference TRBV25-1 and TRBJ2-2): EADIYQTPRYLVIGTGKKITLECSQTMGHDKMYWYQQDPGMELHLIHYSYGVNSTEKGDLSSESTVSRIRTEHFPLTLESARPSHTSQYLCASTLAGGRNTGELFFGEGSRLTVL.

V usage is TRBV5-1 and J usage is TRBJ2-5; 7 bases fit TRBD1. The trim removed 1 base at V and 1 base at J, leaving 1 base unmatched. Germline-derived CDR1 and CDR2 are SGHRS and YFSETQ. The CDR3 contains 14 residues. In DNA form, the CDR3 reads TGCGCCAGCAGCTTGCGACAGGGCCAAGAGACCCAGTACTTC. Amino acids: CASSLRQGQETQYF.

This rearrangement joins TRBV19 to TRBJ1-5; no definite D call. The V gene's germline CDR1 is LNHDA and CDR2 SQIVND (reference sequence). Trimming took off 1 base at V and 6 bases at J, with 4 bases between the two ends. This CDR3 is built from 12 residues. CDR3 nucleotides: TGTGCCAGTAGTATAGGGGCTCAGCCCCAGCATTTT. This codes for CASSIGAQPQHF.

V usage is TRBV11-2 and J usage is TRBJ1-5; the match to TRBD1 covers 8 bases. Germline CDR1 reads SGHAT; CDR2 reads FQNNGV. CDR3 length: 15 residues. Losses at the gene ends were 3 bases for V and 2 bases for J; bases not matched to a gene: 3. The CDR3 loop is CASSLSDRGNQPQHF. CDR3 coding DNA: TGTGCCAGCAGCTTGTCGGACAGGGGCAATCAGCCCCAGCATTTT.

The chain employs TRBV11-2 and TRBJ2-7; D uncertain. This CDR3 is built from 13 residues. Germline CDR1 reads SGHAT; CDR2 reads FQNNGV. V dropped 5 bases and J dropped 3 bases, with 11 bases sitting between them. The CDR3 protein is CASSREQDYEQYF. CDR3 nucleotides: TGTGCCAGCAGCAGAGAACAAGACTACGAGCAGTACTTC.

This chain joins TRBV7-7 and TRBJ2-7; D not certain. This CDR3 spans 13 amino acids. Trimming took 3 bases from V and 6 from J, leaving 12 bases between them. Germline CDR1 SSHAT, CDR2 FNYEAQ (reference sequence). For the CDR3, the DNA is TGTGCCAGCAGCTTCGATACCGCTACCGAGCAGTACTTC. Its translation: CASSFDTATEQYF.

The chain joins TRBV6-5 to TRBJ1-2; no clear D gene. Per the germline V gene, CDR1 is MNHEY and CDR2 is SVGAGI. The CDR3 consists of 13 residues. V lost 2 bases to trimming and J lost 2 bases, with 6 bases between them. The CDR3 here is CASSYGLNYGYTF. The DNA of the CDR3 is TGTGCCAGCAGTTACGGACTGAACTATGGCTACACCTTC.

The J gene is TRBJ1-5, the V gene TRBV19, with 11 bases that match TRBD1. Per the germline V gene, CDR1 is LNHDA and CDR2 is SQIVND (reference sequence). CDR3 size: 14 residues. J was trimmed by 6 bases and V by 11 bases; bases with no gene match: 9. CDR3 residues: CAGGQGADGQPQHF. The CDR3 DNA reads TGTGCCGGTGGACAGGGGGCTGACGGTCAGCCCCAGCATTTT.

This clone was picked up one time. The chain carries TRBV28 and TRBJ1-1; tentatively, D is TRBD1 (6 bases). Trimming cost V 6 bases and J 3 bases, with 17 bases left between them. This CDR3 has 15 residues. Germline CDR1 MDHEN, CDR2 SYDVKM. CDR3 bases: TGTGCCAGCAGCCATGGGGGGGCCAGGGACACTGAAGCTTTCTTT. Translation: CASSHGGARDTEAFF. The full variable domain, completed using reference TRBV28 and TRBJ1-1, is DVKVTQSSRYLVKRTGEKVFLECVQDMDHENMFWYRQDPGLGLRLIYFSYDVKMKEKGDIPEGYSVSREKKERFSLILESASTNQTSMYLCASSHGGARDTEAFFGQGTRLTVV.

The gene calls are TRBV5-1 and TRBJ1-1; 7 positions match TRBD1. Germline V gene lookup returns CDR1 SGHRS and CDR2 YFSETQ. Losses at the gene ends were 0 bases for V and 1 base for J; bases not matched to a gene: 3. There are 15 residues in the CDR3. CDR3 residues: CASSLVRQGNTEAFF. CDR3 nucleotide sequence: TGCGCCAGCAGCTTGGTACGACAGGGGAACACTGAAGCTTTCTTT.

This clone was seen a single time. The rearrangement uses TRBV25-1 and TRBJ1-1; perhaps TRBD1 as D (5 bases). CDR3 length equals 13 residues. Germline V gives CDR1 MGHDK, CDR2 SYGVNS. V was shortened by 4 bases and J by 3 bases, with 9 bases between the two germline ends. The CDR3 reads CASSADSHTEAFF. The CDR3 DNA sequence: TGTGCCAGCAGTGCAGACAGCCACACTGAAGCTTTCTTT. Full variable domain (rest looked up from reference TRBV25-1 and TRBJ1-1): EADIYQTPRYLVIGTGKKITLECSQTMGHDKMYWYQQDPGMELHLIHYSYGVNSTEKGDLSSESTVSRIRTEHFPLTLESARPSHTSQYLCASSADSHTEAFFGQGTRLTVV.

This clone was picked up a small number of times. The V gene is TRBV9, the J gene TRBJ2-1; weak D call: TRBD1 (6 bases). The CDR3 totals 14 residues. Germline loops: CDR1 SGDLS, CDR2 YYNGEE. Trimming left V 0 bases short and J 12 bases short, with 16 bases between. Here the CDR3 DNA reads TGTGCCAGCAGCGTAGTGGAGGATGTAGGGGGGCAGTTCTTC. Its protein is CASSVVEDVGGQFF.

V usage is TRBV28 and J usage is TRBJ2-7, with D perhaps being TRBD1 or TRBD2 (7 bases each). V lost 5 bases to trimming and J lost 4 bases, with 21 bases between them. Germline assignment: CDR1 MDHEN and CDR2 SYDVKM. The CDR3 spans 16 residues. The CDR3 sequence is CASSPPTGRELYEQYF. CDR3 DNA: TGTGCCAGCAGTCCGCCGACAGGGAGGGAGTTATACGAGCAGTACTTC.

The rearrangement uses TRBV28 and TRBJ2-1; no reliable D call. Per germline, CDR1 MDHEN and CDR2 SYDVKM. V was cut by 4 bases and J by 9 bases, with 16 bases left in between. The CDR3 runs 14 residues. Here the CDR3 reads CASSWGYARTEQFF. CDR3 in DNA: TGTGCCAGCAGTTGGGGATACGCCCGGACTGAGCAGTTCTTC.

The chain is built from TRBV4-1 and TRBJ2-3; 10 nucleotides match TRBD2. Germline V lookup: CDR1 MGHRA, CDR2 YSYEKL. V trimming: 6 bases; J trimming: 0 bases; junction bases outside the gene matches: 15. This CDR3 is 19 amino acids long. In nucleotides, the CDR3 is TGCGCCAGCAGAAGTAGGCTAGCGGGGGCCATATCTAGCACAGATACGCAGTATTTT. It is translated as CASRSRLAGAISSTDTQYF.

This clone was counted once. This chain joins TRBV5-1 and TRBJ1-1, with 10 bases aligning to TRBD1. CDR3 length equals 14 residues. The V and J ends lost 2 bases and 11 bases, in that order; junction bases with no gene match: 9. Germline loops: CDR1 SGHRS, CDR2 YFSETQ. The DNA of the CDR3 is TGCGCCAGCAGCTTTGGAGAAGGGACAGGGGCCGCTTTCTTT. Its translation: CASSFGEGTGAAFF.

V is TRBV3-1 (or the pseudogene TRBV3-2) and J is TRBJ2-7, with no clear D. The germline CDR1 and CDR2 sequences are LGHDT and YNNKEL (reference sequence). V dropped 4 bases and J dropped 3 bases, with 10 bases sitting between them. CDR3 length: 13 residues. CDR3: CASSPGPSYEQYF. The CDR3 DNA reads as TGTGCCAGCAGCCCGGGCCCAAGCTACGAGCAGTACTTC.

The genes are TRBV6-5 and TRBJ2-1; 7 bases line up with TRBD1. The CDR3 loop spans 14 amino acids. V trimming: 6 bases; J trimming: 4 bases; junction bases outside the gene matches: 6. Germline CDR1 MNHEY, CDR2 SVGAGI. CDR3 protein: CASRTGTEYNEQFF. In DNA, the CDR3 is TGTGCCAGCAGAACCGGGACAGAATACAATGAGCAGTTCTTC.

J is TRBJ2-3 and V is TRBV6-5; TRBD1 matches at 7 bases. The CDR3 runs to 15 residues. The germline gives CDR1 MNHEY, CDR2 SVGAGI. The V gene end was trimmed by 8 bases and the J gene end by 3 bases; junction bases not matched to a gene: 11. This CDR3 is CASGSPGQRTDTQYF. In nucleotides, the CDR3 is TGTGCCAGCGGTTCACCGGGACAGAGAACAGATACGCAGTATTTT.

The rearrangement uses TRBV10-3 and TRBJ2-3; a possible D gene is TRBD1 (6 bases). Germline-derived CDR1 and CDR2 are ENHRY and SYGVKD. Trimming cost V 3 bases and J 0 bases, with 16 bases left between them. The CDR3 spans 17 residues. The CDR3 nucleotides read TGTGCCATCAGTGATCCAGGGGACGGGGCTAGCACAGATACGCAGTATTTT. Protein product: CAISDPGDGASTDTQYF.

This clone showed up just a few times. V and J are TRBV6-2 or TRBV6-3 and TRBJ1-5, with no clear D. Between the trimmed V and J ends, which lost 5 bases and 7 bases, there was a span of 9 bases. This CDR3 contains 12 residues. Germline CDR1 reads MNHEY; CDR2 reads SVGEGT. CDR3 sequence (DNA): TGTGCCAGCAGTCCCCGGCGGCAGCCCCAGCATTTT. This codes for CASSPRRQPQHF.

Here the CDR3 DNA reads TGTGCCTGGAATCGACAGACGAACACTGAAGCTTTCTTT. This codes for CAWNRQTNTEAFF. The V call is TRBV30, the J call TRBJ1-1; TRBD1 might be the D (5 bases). Germline-derived CDR1 and CDR2 are GTSNPN and SVGIG (reference sequence). Trimming pared 4 bases from V and 1 base from J, leaving 10 bases between. CDR3 length equals 13 residues. The complete variable domain, with remaining parts taken from reference TRBV30 and TRBJ1-1, reads SQTIHQWPATLVQPVGSPLSLECTVEGTSNPNLYWYRQAAGRGLQLLFYSVGIGQISSEVPQNLSASRPQDRQFILSSKKLLLSDSGFYLCAWNRQTNTEAFFGQGTRLTVV.

This chain uses TRBV5-1 with TRBJ2-2, with 7 bases that match TRBD1. Per the germline V gene, CDR1 is SGHRS and CDR2 is YFSETQ. The CDR3 has 16 residues. Losses at the gene ends were 0 bases for V and 2 bases for J; bases not matched to a gene: 4. The CDR3 here is CASSLAPGGNTGELFF. CDR3 DNA: TGCGCCAGCAGCTTGGCGCCAGGGGGAAACACCGGGGAGCTGTTTTTT.